This T cell receptor beta chain was recorded in a study of cytomegalovirus exposure and HLA in healthy donors (dated by TCRdb to about 2017). With respect to the entire study: According to a later analysis, the approximately 120 validation repertoires were produced on the same platform as the approximately 690 repertoires of the first cohort. High-throughput TCR immunosequencing, statistical association of individual TCRs with disease status, and machine learning were combined to predict cytomegalovirus infection status. The study aimed to test whether signatures of past pathogen exposure could be identified by cataloging public T cell receptors. A separate validation cohort of over a hundred different subjects was used in addition to the roughly 620-subject first cohort. What the study reported, not specific to this receptor: All 120 or so repertoires were used to score co-occurrence in the validation cohort in a later analysis, because that analysis had no HLA typing for the cohort. The study listed 164 TCR beta chains as associated with cytomegalovirus. Most TCR sequences were observed very rarely across donors, whereas some public TCRs were present in many individuals. In both the original and validation cohorts, the classifier was reported to diagnose cytomegalovirus status with high specificity and sensitivity. It was suggested by the authors that the approach could potentially be generalized to other disease states and immunological phenotypes. A few of the identified cytomegalovirus-associated TCR beta chains were confirmed in vitro to be specific for cytomegalovirus antigens. A later analysis found that TCRs clustered in the first cohort also tended to co-occur in the roughly 110 validation repertoires, with just under 95% of cluster scores above 0.

The library was produced with the immunoSEQ multiplex PCR assay. For the original study's pipeline: A statistical classification framework was built for diagnosing cytomegalovirus status from the catalog of TCR beta chain sequences. Imported from immuneACCESS, the table was reduced by TCRdb to in-frame sequences with V and J called. These copies leave out some clones; in studies compared against another copy, an unresolved V gene accounts for under half, and the cause of the remainder is not known. From that table come the V and J calls and clone size; the DNA was used to work out D and trimming. The sample table shows approximately 300,000 clones, and 70% to 90% are seen once. Over 0.8% of the sample is in the top ten clones. Based on the germline V gene, the CDR1 and CDR2 sequences are MNHEY and SVGAGI. The V and J ends are trimmed by 7 bases and 2 bases, leaving 15 bases between them. The CDR3 contains 14 residues, cysteine and phenylalanine counted. Just CDR3 DNA is preserved here, 42 bases in frame from base 1.

The donors belonged to the validation cohort of around 120 subjects, which was separate from the roughly 700-subject first cohort. On this clone itself: Its antigen is currently not known. Per-base quality was not reported, and no clone a single base away is much larger than it.

The rearranged chain carries TRBV6-5 and TRBJ2-7; TRBD1 might be the D gene, on 6 matching bases. This TCR was sampled from a woman aged 18-30 years in good health and CMV-seronegative. Sequencing was performed on PBMCs. For the CDR3, the sequence is CASTNGAGAYEQYF. Here is the DNA: TGTGCCAGCACCAACGGTGCAGGGGCCTACGAGCAGTACTTC.